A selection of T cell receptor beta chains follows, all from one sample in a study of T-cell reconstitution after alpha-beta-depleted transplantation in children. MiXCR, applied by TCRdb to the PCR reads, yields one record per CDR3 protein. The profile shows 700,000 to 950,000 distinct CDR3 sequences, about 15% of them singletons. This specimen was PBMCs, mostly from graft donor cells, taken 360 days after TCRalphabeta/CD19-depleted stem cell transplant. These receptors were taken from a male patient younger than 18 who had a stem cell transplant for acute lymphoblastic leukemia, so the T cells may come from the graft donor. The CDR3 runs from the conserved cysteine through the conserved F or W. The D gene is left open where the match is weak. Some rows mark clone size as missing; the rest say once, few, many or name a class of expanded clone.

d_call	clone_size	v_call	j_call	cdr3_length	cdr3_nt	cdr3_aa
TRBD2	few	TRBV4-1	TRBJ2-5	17	TGCGCCAGCAGCCAAGGAGGACTAGCGGGAGAGAGTGAGACCCAGTACTTC	CASSQGGLAGESETQYF
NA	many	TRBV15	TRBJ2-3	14	TGTGCCACCAGCAGAGAGAGTTTCTGGGATACGCAGTATTTT	CATSRESFWDTQYF
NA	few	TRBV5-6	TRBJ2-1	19	TGTGCCAGCAGCTTGTCCCCGACTAGATTGGGGCCCTTCTACAATGAGCAGTTCTTC	CASSLSPTRLGPFYNEQFF
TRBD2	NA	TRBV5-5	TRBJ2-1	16	TGTGCCAGCAGCTTGGGAGAGCGGGAGGGAAACAATGAGCAGTTCTTC	CASSLGEREGNNEQFF
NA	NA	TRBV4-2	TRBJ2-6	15	TGTGCCAGCAGTCAAACGGGAACTGGGGCCAACGTCCTGACTTTC	CASSQTGTGANVLTF
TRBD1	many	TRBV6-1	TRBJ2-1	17	TGTGCCAGCAGTCCGCGACAGGGATCGAGCTCCTACAATGAGCAGTTCTTC	CASSPRQGSSSYNEQFF
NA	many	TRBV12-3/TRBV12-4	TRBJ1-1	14	TGTGCCAGCAGTTTAGGGCTTTTGAACACTGAAGCTTTCTTT	CASSLGLLNTEAFF
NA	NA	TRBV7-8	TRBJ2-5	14	TGTGCCAGCAGCCAACGGACAGACGGCGAGACCCAGTACTTC	CASSQRTDGETQYF
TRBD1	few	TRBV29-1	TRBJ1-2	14	TGCAGCGTTGAGCGTCGACAGGGGGCACTTGGCTACACCTTC	CSVERRQGALGYTF
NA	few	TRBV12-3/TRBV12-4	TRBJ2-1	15	TGTGCCAGCAGTCTAGGTGGTGGCCGAGACAATGAGCAGTTCTTC	CASSLGGGRDNEQFF
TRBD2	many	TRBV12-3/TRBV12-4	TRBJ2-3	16	TGTGCCAGCAGTCCCCGGCTAGCGGGGCTCACAGATACGCAGTATTTT	CASSPRLAGLTDTQYF
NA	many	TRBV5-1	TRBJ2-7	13	TGCGCCAGCAGCTTAGGGAAACTGTACGAGCAGTACTTC	CASSLGKLYEQYF
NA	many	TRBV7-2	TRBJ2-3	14	TGTGCCAGCAGCTTGACTACTCCAAGGGATACGCAGTATTTT	CASSLTTPRDTQYF
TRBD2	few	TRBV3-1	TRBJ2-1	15	TGTGCCAGCAGTCACTTAGCGGGAGGTTCCAATGAGCAGTTCTTC	CASSHLAGGSNEQFF
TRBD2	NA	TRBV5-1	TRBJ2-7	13	TGCGCCAGCGGCGGTAGCGGGCCCTACGAGCAGTACTTC	CASGGSGPYEQYF
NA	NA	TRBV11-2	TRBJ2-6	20	TGTGCCAGCAGCTCTGCTCGAGGTCCTTACCTGAGCTCTGGGGCCAACGTCCTGACTTTC	CASSSARGPYLSSGANVLTF
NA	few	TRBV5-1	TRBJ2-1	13	TGCGCCAGCAGCGTCTACCGGAAGAATGAGCAGTTCTTC	CASSVYRKNEQFF
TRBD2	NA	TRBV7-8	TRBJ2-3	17	TGTGCCAGCAGCCAACCTAGCGGGAGGGTTAGCACAGATACGCAGTATTTT	CASSQPSGRVSTDTQYF
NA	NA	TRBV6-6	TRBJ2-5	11	TGTGCCAGCACCCTAAGCGAGACCCAGTACTTC	CASTLSETQYF
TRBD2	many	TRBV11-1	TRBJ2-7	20	TGTGCCAGCAGCAAAATCTCCGGGACTAGCGGGAGCGGGAGCTCCTACGAGCAGTACTTC	CASSKISGTSGSGSSYEQYF
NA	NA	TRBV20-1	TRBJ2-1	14	TGCAGTGCCCGACCAGGGAGCCCTTACAATGAGCAGTTCTTC	CSARPGSPYNEQFF
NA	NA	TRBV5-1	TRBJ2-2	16	TGCGCCAGCAGCTTGATTGGGGGGCTAAGGACCGGGGAGCTGTTTTTT	CASSLIGGLRTGELFF
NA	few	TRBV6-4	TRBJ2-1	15	TGTGCCAGCAGTCGGACCCCCGGAGCATACAATGAGCAGTTCTTC	CASSRTPGAYNEQFF
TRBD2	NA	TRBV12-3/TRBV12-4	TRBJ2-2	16	TGTGCCAGCAGTGGGGAGGCTAGCGGGAGTGGCGGGGAGCTGTTTTTT	CASSGEASGSGGELFF
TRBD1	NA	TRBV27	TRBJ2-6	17	TGTGCCAGCAGTGCCATCTACAGGGGGACTGGGGCCAACGTCCTGACTTTC	CASSAIYRGTGANVLTF
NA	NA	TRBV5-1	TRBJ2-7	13	TGCGCCAGCAAGTCCGAGTCTAGCTACGAGCAGTACTTC	CASKSESSYEQYF
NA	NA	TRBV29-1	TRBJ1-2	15	TGCAGCGTTGAAGCCCCCCTCTCGGGACACCTGTCCTACACCTTC	CSVEAPLSGHLSYTF
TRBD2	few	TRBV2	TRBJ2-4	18	TGTGCCAGCAGTGAAGCTTGGACTAGCGGCCTAGCCAAAAACATTCAGTACTTC	CASSEAWTSGLAKNIQYF
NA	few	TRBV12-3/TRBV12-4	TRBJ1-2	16	TGTGCCAGCAGTTTAAGGCCAGGAACCCCTAACTATGGCTACACCTTC	CASSLRPGTPNYGYTF
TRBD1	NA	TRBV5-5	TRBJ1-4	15	TGTGCCAGCAGCCTGACAGGGGGTCGGAGTGAAAAACTGTTTTTT	CASSLTGGRSEKLFF
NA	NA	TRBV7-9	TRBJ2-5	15	TGTGCCAGCAGCTCTTCTTTGGGACCCCAAGAGACCCAGTACTTC	CASSSSLGPQETQYF
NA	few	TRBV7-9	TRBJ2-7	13	TGTGCCAGCAGCTTAGTTCCGGCTACTGTGCAGTACTTC	CASSLVPATVQYF
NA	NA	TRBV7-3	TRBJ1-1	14	TGTGCCAGCAGCCATTTAGGGGAGAACACTGAAGCTTTCTTT	CASSHLGENTEAFF
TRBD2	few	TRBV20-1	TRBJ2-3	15	TGCAGTGCCCCGGGACTAGCGGGACGGTGGGATACGCAGTATTTT	CSAPGLAGRWDTQYF
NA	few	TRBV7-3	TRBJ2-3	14	TGCCCCAGCAGCCCTGGGGGATCCACAGATACGCAGTATTTT	CPSSPGGSTDTQYF
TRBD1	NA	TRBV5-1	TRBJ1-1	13	TGCGCCAGCAGGAACAGGGGCCACACTGAAGCTTTCTTT	CASRNRGHTEAFF
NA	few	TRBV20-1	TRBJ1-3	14	TGCAGTGCTAGAGACAAGGGGCCCGGAAACACCATATATTTT	CSARDKGPGNTIYF
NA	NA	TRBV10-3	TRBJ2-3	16	TGTGCCATCAGTGATCTTGGGAGTCTGAACACAGATACGCAGTATTTT	CAISDLGSLNTDTQYF
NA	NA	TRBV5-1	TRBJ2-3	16	TGCGCCAGCAGCAACCCTCCAGGAGGGAATTGGGGTACGCAGTATTTT	CASSNPPGGNWGTQYF
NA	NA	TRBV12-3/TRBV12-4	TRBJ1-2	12	TGTGCCAGCAGTCCACGGGTGTATGGCTACACCTTC	CASSPRVYGYTF
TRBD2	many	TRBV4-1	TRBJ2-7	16	TGCGCCAGCAGCCAAGACAGGGCGGGAGGTAACTACGAGCAGTACTTC	CASSQDRAGGNYEQYF
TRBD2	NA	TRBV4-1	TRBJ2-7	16	TGCGCCAGCAGCCGGGGACTAGCGGGAGTATCCTACGAGCAGTACTTC	CASSRGLAGVSYEQYF
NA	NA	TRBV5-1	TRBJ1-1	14	TGCGCCAGCAGCTGGGGGCGAGGGGACACTGAAGCTTTCTTT	CASSWGRGDTEAFF
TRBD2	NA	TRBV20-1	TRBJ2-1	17	TGCAGTGCTAGAGGACTAGCGGGAGGGCTGGTTAACAATGAGCAGTTCTTC	CSARGLAGGLVNNEQFF
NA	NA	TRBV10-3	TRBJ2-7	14	TGTGCCATCAGTGATGGGCAGGCGATCTACGAGCAGTACTTC	CAISDGQAIYEQYF
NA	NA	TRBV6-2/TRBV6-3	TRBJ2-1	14	TGTGCCAGCAGTCCCTTAGCCCGGACCAATGAGCAGTTCTTC	CASSPLARTNEQFF
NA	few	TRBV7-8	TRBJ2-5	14	TGTGCCAGCAACTCACAGGGATTCCAAGAGACCCAGTACTTC	CASNSQGFQETQYF
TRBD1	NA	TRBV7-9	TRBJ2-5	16	TGTGCCAGCAGCTGGCTACCGACAGGGGTGGGGGAGACCCAGTACTTC	CASSWLPTGVGETQYF
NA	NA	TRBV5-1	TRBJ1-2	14	TGCGCCAGCAGCTTGTGGGCGGCTAACTATGGCTACACCTTC	CASSLWAANYGYTF
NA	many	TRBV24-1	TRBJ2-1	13	TGTGCCACCAGTGATTTCCCCCAAGGGGAGCAGTTCTTC	CATSDFPQGEQFF
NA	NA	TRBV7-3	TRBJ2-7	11	TGTGCCAGCAGCGCGTATAACGAGCAGTACTTC	CASSAYNEQYF
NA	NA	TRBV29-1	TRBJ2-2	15	TGCAGCGTTGAATGGGTAGGCACGTACACCGGGGAGCTGTTTTTT	CSVEWVGTYTGELFF
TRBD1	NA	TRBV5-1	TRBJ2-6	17	TGCGCCAGCAGCTGGGACAGGGTCGGCTCTGGGGCCAACGTCCTGACTTTC	CASSWDRVGSGANVLTF
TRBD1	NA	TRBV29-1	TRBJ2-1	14	TGCAGCGTTGGCCCGGGACAGGGGCGCAATGAGCAGTTCTTC	CSVGPGQGRNEQFF
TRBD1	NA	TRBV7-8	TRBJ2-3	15	TGTGCCAGCAGCCCGGGGACAGCCTACACAGATACGCAGTATTTT	CASSPGTAYTDTQYF
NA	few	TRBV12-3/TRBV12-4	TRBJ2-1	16	TGTGCCAGCAGTTTAGAAGCGGGCCCATACCACAATGAGCAGTTCTTC	CASSLEAGPYHNEQFF
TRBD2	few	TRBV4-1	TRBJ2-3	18	TGCGCCAGCAGCCAAGACCCGACTAGCGGGAGTGCGACGGATACGCAGTATTTT	CASSQDPTSGSATDTQYF
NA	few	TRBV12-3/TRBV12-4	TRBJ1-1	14	TGTGCCAGCATCCCGGGGGAGGAGGTCACTGAAGCTTTCTTT	CASIPGEEVTEAFF
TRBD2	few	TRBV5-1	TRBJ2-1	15	TGCGCCAGCAGCTTTAGAGCGGGATTCTACAATGAGCAGTTCTTC	CASSFRAGFYNEQFF
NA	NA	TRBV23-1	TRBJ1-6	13	TGCGCCAGCAGCCCGCCCAGGGACTCACCCCTCCACTTT	CASSPPRDSPLHF